This T cell receptor (beta chain) was sequenced during a study of blood T cell repertoires in COVID-19. J lost 2 bases, V lost 1 base, and 8 bases had no gene match. CDR3 length equals 17 residues. CDR1 is MNHNS, CDR2 SASEGT, per germline. Only in-frame clones appear in the TCRdb table, and some are missing; sequencing was by immunoSEQ multiplex PCR. The profile shows 200,000 or so clones, 75% to 85% of them singletons. The material sequenced was peripheral blood. The TCR comes from a woman older than 75 with COVID-19, enrolled during active disease. This chain joins TRBV6-1 and TRBJ2-5; 9 nucleotides align to TRBD2. This CDR3 reads CASSEGGSGGLQETQYF. As DNA, the CDR3 is TGTGCCAGCAGTGAAGGGGGTAGCGGGGGTCTGCAAGAGACCCAGTACTTC.